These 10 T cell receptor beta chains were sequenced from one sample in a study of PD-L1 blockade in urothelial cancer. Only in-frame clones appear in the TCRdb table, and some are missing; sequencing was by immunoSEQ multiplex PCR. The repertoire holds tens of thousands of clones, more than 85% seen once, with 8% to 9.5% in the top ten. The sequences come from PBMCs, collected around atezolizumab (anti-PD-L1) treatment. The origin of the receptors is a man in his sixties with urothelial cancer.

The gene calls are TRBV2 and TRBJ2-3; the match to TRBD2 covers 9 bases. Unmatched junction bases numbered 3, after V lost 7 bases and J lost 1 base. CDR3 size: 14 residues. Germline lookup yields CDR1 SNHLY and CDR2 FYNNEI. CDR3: CASKLAGGTDTQYF. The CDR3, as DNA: TGTGCCAGCAAGTTAGCGGGGGGCACAGATACGCAGTATTTT.

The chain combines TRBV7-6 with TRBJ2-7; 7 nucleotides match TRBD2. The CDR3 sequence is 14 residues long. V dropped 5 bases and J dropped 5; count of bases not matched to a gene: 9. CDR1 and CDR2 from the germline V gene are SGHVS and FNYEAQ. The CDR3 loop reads CASSREVGRHEQYF. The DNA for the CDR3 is TGTGCCAGCAGCCGGGAGGTGGGGCGACACGAGCAGTACTTC.

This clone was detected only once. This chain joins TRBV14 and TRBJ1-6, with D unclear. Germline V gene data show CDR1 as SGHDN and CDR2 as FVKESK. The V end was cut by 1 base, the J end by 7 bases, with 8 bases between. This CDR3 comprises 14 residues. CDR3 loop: CASSQVYGNSPLHF. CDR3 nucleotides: TGTGCCAGCAGCCAAGTTTATGGCAATTCACCCCTCCACTTT. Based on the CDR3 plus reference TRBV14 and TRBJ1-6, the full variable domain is EAGVTQFPSHSVIEKGQTVTLRCDPISGHDNLYWYRRVMGKEIKFLLHFVKESKQDESGMPNNRFLAERTGGTYSTLKVQPAELEDSGVYFCASSQVYGNSPLHFGNGTRLTVT.

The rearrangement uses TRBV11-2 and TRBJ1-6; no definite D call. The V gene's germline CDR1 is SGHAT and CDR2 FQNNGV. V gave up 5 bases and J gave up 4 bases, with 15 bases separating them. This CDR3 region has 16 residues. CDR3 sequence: CASSHRGGAYNSPLHF. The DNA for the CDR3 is TGTGCCAGCAGCCACCGCGGCGGAGCATATAATTCACCCCTCCACTTT.

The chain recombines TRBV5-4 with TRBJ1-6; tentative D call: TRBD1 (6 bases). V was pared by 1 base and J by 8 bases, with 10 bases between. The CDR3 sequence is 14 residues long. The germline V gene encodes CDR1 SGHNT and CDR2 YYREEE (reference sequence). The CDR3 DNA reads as TGTGCCAGCAGCTTGCAGGGGACCTATTCACCCCTCCACTTT. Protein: CASSLQGTYSPLHF.

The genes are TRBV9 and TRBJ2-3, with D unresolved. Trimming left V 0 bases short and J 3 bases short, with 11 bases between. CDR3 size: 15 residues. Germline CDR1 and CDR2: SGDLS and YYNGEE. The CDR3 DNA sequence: TGTGCCAGCAGCGTAGCGGGTACGGAAACAGATACGCAGTATTTT. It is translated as CASSVAGTETDTQYF.

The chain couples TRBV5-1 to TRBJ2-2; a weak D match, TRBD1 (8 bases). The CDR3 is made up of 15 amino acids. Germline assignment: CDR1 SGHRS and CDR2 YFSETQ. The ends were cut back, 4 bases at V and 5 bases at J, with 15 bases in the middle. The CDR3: CASSLDRGGTGELFF. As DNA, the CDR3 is TGCGCCAGCAGCCTAGACAGGGGAGGGACCGGGGAGCTGTTTTTT.

In DNA, the CDR3 is TGTGCCAGCAGCTCACTGCGGGAGAGTAAGTCCTATGAGCAGTTCTTC. The encoded protein is CASSSLRESKSYEQFF. The J gene is TRBJ2-1, the V gene TRBV5-4, with 7 bases matching TRBD2. V lost 3 bases and J lost 8; bases outside the gene matches: 14. CDR1 SGHNT and CDR2 YYREEE come from the germline V gene (reference sequence). This CDR3 region has 16 residues. The full variable domain, its missing parts supplied by reference TRBV5-4 and TRBJ2-1, is ETGVTQSPTHLIKTRGQQVTLRCSSQSGHNTVSWYQQALGQGPQFIFQYYREEENGRGNFPPRFSGLQFPNYSSELNVNALELDDSALYLCASSSLRESKSYEQFFGPGTRLTVL.

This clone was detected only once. CDR3 in DNA: TGTGCCAGCAGCTTGTCCTCCGCGGGTAATGAAAAACTGTTTTTT. Its protein product is CASSLSSAGNEKLFF. The chain carries TRBV5-4 and TRBJ1-4; D call uncertain. The CDR3 is 15 amino acids. Trimming left V 1 base short and J 4 bases short, with 11 bases between. CDR1 SGHNT and CDR2 YYREEE come from the germline V gene (reference sequence).

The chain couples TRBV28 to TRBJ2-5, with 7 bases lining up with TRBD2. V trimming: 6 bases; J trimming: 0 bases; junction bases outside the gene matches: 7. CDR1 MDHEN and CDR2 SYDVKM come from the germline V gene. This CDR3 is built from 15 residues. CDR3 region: CASSPSGTYQETQYF. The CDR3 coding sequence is TGTGCCAGCAGCCCCAGCGGGACCTACCAAGAGACCCAGTACTTC.